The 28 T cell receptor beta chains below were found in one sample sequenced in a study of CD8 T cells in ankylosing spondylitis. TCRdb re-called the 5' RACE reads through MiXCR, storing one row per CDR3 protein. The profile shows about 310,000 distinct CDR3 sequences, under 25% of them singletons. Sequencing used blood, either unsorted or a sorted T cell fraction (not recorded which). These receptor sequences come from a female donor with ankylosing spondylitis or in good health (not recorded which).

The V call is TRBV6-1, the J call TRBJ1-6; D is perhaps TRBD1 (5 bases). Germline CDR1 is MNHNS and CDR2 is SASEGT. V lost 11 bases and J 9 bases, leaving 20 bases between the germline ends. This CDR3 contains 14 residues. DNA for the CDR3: TGTGCCTCGCAACCAGGGACTCGAAGTTCACCCCTCCACTTT. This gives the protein CASQPGTRSSPLHF.

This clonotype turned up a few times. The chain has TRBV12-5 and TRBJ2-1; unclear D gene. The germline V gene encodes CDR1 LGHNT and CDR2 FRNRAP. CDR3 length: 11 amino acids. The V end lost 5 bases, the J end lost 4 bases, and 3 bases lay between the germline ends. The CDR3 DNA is TGTGCTAGTGGTCTTTACAATGAGCAGTTCTTC. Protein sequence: CASGLYNEQFF.

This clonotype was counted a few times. This CDR3 reads CSVEDLRRQSYNEQFF. CDR3 DNA: TGCAGCGTTGAAGATCTTCGGAGGCAGTCGTACAATGAGCAGTTCTTC. V is TRBV29-1 and J is TRBJ2-1; weak D call: TRBD2 (5 bases). The V gene's germline CDR1 is SQVTM and CDR2 ANQGSEA. The length of the CDR3 is 16 residues. V was cut by 0 bases and J by 4 bases, with 16 bases left in between.

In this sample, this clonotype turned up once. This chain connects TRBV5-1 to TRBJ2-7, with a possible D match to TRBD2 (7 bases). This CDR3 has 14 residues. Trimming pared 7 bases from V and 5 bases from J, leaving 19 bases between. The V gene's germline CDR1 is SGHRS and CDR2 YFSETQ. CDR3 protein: CASGPRGAGDEQYF. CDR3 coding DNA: TGCGCCAGCGGCCCTCGGGGGGCAGGGGACGAGCAGTACTTC.

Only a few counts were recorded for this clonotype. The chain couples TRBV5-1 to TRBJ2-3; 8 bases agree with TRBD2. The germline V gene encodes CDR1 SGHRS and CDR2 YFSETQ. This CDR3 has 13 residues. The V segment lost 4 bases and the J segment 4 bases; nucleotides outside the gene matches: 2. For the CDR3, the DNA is TGCGCCAGCAGCAGCGGGAGTTCAGATACGCAGTATTTT. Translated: CASSSGSSDTQYF.

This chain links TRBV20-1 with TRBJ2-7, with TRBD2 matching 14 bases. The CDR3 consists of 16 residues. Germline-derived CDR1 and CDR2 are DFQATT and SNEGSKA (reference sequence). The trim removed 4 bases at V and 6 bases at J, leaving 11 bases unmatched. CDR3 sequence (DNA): TGCAGTGCTACCCGACTAGCGGGAGGGAAGCGCGCCGAGCAGTACTTC. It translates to CSATRLAGGKRAEQYF.

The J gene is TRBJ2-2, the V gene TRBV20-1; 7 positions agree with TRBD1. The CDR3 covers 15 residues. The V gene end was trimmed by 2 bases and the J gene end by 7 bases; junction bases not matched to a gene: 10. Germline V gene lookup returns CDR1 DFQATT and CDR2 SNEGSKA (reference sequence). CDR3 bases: TGCAGTGCTAGAACGCCTACAGGGGAAGGCGGGGAGCTGTTTTTT. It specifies CSARTPTGEGGELFF.

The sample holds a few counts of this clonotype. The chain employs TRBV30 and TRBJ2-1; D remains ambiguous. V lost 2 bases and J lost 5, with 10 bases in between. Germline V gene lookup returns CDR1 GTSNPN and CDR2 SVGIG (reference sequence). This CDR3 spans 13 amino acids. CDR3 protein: CAWSTGIHNEQFF. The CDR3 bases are TGTGCCTGGAGTACTGGGATCCACAATGAGCAGTTCTTC.

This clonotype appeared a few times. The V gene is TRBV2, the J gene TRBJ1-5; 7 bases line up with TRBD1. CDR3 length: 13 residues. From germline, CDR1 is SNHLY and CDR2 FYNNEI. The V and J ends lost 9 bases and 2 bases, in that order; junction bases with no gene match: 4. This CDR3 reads CASNTGGNQPQHF. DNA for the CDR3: TGTGCCAGTAACACAGGGGGCAATCAGCCCCAGCATTTT.

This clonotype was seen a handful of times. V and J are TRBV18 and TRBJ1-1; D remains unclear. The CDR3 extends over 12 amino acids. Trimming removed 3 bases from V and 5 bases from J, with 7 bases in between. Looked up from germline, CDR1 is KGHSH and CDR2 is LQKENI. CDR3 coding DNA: TGTGCCAGCTCACCTGGGGAAACTGAAGCTTTCTTT. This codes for CASSPGETEAFF. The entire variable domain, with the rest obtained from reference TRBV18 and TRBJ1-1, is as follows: NAGVMQNPRHLVRRRGQEARLRCSPMKGHSHVYWYRQLPEEGLKFMVYLQKENIIDESGMPKERFSAEFPKEGPSILRIQQVVRGDSAAYFCASSPGETEAFFGQGTRLTVV.

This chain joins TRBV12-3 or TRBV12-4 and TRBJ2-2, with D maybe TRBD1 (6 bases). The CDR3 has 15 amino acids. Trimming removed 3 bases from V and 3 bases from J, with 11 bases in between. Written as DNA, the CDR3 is TGTGCCAGCAGTTTGGGGGCCTTAGACACCGGGGAGCTGTTTTTT. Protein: CASSLGALDTGELFF.

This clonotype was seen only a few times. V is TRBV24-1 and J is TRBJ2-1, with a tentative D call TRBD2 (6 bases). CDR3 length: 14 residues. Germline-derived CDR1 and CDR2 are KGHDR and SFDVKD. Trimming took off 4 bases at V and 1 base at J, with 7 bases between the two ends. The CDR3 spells CATSEGGSYNEQFF. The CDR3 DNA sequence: TGTGCCACCAGTGAGGGGGGTTCCTACAATGAGCAGTTCTTC.

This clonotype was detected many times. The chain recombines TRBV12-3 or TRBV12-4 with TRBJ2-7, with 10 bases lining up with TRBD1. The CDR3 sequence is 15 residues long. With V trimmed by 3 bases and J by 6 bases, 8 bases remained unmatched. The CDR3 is CASSFAGQGTGEQYF. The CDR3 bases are TGTGCCAGCAGTTTTGCGGGACAGGGGACCGGCGAGCAGTACTTC.

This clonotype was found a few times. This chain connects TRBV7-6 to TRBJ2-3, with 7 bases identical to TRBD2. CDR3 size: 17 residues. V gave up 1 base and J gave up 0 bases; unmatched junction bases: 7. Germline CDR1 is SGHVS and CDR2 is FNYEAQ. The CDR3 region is CASSLGGREWSTDTQYF. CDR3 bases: TGTGCCAGCAGCTTAGGTGGGCGGGAGTGGAGCACAGATACGCAGTATTTT. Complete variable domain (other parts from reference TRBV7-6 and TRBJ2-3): GAGVSQSPRYKVTKRGQDVALRCDPISGHVSLYWYRQALGQGPEFLTYFNYEAQQDKSGLPNDRFSAERPEGSISTLTIQRTEQRDSAMYRCASSLGGREWSTDTQYFGPGTRLTVL.

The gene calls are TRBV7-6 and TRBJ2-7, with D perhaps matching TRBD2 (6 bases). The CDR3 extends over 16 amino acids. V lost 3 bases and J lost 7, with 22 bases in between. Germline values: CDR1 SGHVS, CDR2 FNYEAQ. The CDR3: CASSFLDTGLTGEQYF. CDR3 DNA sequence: TGTGCCAGCAGCTTCCTGGACACCGGACTAACGGGGGAGCAGTACTTC.

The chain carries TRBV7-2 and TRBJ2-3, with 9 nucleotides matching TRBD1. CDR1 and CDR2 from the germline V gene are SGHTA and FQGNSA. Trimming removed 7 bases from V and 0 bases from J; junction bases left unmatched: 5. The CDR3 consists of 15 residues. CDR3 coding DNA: TGTGCCAGCACCAGGGACAGGGTGAGCACAGATACGCAGTATTTT. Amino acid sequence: CASTRDRVSTDTQYF.

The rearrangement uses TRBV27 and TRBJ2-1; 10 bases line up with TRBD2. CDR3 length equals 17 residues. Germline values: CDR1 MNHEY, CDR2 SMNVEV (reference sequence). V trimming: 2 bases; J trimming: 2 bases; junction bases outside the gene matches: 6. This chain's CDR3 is CASSLRGTSDPYNEQFF. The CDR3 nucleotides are TGTGCCAGCAGTTTAAGAGGGACTAGCGACCCCTACAATGAGCAGTTCTTC.

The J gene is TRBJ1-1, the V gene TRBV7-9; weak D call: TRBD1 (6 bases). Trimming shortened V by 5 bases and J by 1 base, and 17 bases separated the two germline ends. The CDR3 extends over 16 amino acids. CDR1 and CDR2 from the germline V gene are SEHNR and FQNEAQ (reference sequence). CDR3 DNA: TGTGCCAGCAGCATATCAATCCAGGGGCCGAACACTGAAGCTTTCTTT. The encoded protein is CASSISIQGPNTEAFF.

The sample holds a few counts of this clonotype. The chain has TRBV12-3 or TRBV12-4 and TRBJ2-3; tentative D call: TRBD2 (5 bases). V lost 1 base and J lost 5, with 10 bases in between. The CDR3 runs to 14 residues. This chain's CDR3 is CASSLGRAGDTQYF. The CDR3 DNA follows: TGTGCCAGCAGTTTAGGAAGGGCGGGAGATACGCAGTATTTT.

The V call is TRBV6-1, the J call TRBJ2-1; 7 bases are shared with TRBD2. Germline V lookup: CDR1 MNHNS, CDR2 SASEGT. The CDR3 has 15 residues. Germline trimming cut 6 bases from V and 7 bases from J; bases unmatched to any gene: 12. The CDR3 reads CASSSPAAGANEQFF. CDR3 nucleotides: TGTGCCAGCAGCTCACCCGCGGCGGGAGCGAATGAGCAGTTCTTC.

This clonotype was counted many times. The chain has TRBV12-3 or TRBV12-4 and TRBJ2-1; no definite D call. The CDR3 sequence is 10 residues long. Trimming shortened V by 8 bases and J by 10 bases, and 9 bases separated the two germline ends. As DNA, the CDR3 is TGTGCCAGCTCACTGAGAGAGCAGTTCTTC. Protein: CASSLREQFF.

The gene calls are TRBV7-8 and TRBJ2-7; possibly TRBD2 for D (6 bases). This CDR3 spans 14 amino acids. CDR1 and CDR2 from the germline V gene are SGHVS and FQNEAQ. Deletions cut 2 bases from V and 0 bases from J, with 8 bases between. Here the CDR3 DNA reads TGTGCCAGCAGCTTACGCGGGATCTCCTACGAGCAGTACTTC. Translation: CASSLRGISYEQYF.

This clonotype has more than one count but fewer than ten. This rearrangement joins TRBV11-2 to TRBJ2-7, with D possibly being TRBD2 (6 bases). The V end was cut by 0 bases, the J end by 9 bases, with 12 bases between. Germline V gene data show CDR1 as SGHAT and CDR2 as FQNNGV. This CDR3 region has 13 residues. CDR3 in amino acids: CASSLEGLTVQYF. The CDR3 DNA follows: TGTGCCAGCAGCTTAGAGGGACTGACCGTGCAGTACTTC.

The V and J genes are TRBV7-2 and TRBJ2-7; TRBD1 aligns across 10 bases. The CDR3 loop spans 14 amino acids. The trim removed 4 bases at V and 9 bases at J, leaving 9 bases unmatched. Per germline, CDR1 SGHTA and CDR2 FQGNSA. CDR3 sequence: CASSSGQGRGWQYF. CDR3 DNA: TGTGCCAGCAGCTCGGGACAGGGGCGCGGCTGGCAGTACTTC.

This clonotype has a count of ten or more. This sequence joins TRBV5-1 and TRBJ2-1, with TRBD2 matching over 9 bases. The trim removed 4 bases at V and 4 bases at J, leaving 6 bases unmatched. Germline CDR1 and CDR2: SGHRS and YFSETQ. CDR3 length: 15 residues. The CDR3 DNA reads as TGCGCCAGCAGCCCGACTAGCGGAGGTTACAATGAGCAGTTCTTC. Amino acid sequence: CASSPTSGGYNEQFF.

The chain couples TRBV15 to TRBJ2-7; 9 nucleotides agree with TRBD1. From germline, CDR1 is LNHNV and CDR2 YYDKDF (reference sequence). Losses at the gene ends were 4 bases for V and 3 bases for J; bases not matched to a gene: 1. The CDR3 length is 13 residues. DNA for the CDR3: TGTGCCACCAGCAAGGACAGGGGCTACGAGCAGTACTTC. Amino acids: CATSKDRGYEQYF.

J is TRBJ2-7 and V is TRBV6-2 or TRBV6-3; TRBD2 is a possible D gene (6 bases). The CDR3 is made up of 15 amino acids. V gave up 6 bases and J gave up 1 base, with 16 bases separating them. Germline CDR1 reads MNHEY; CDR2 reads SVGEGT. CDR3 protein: CASRSNRERSYEQYF. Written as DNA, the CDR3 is TGTGCCAGCAGATCTAACCGGGAGCGTTCCTACGAGCAGTACTTC.

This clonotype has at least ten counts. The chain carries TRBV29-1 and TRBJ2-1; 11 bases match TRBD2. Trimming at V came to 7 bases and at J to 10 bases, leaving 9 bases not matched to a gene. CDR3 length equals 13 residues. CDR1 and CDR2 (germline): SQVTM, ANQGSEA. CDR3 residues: CSGVAGGPSEQFF. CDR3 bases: TGCAGCGGGGTAGCGGGAGGGCCTTCGGAGCAGTTCTTC.